This passage covers 21 T cell receptor beta chains from one sample sequenced in a study of blood T cells in healthy people across ages. A second PCR, run for roughly 7 to 12 cycles, used a sample-barcoded 5' primer plus a J-beta primer mix. In TCRdb, the 5' RACE reads were re-called with MiXCR into one record per CDR3 protein. This sample has 1.8 million or so distinct CDR3 sequences, with approximately 40% found just once. Source material: blood. All receptors derive from a human donor in good health.

J is TRBJ1-2 and V is TRBV7-9; D is ambiguous. This CDR3 contains 13 residues. The germline V gene encodes CDR1 SEHNR and CDR2 FQNEAQ (reference sequence). Between the trimmed V and J ends, which lost 6 bases and 7 bases, there was a span of 15 bases. The CDR3 here is CASRSRVTGGYTF. The CDR3 nucleotides are TGTGCCAGCAGAAGTCGGGTTACTGGTGGCTACACCTTC.

This sequence joins TRBV4-1 and TRBJ2-7; D not resolved. Germline CDR1 and CDR2: MGHRA and YSYEKL. The CDR3 extends over 16 amino acids. Trimming removed 0 bases from V and 6 bases from J, with 18 bases in between. The CDR3 sequence: CASSQEFESYFCEQYF. In DNA form, the CDR3 reads TGCGCCAGCAGCCAAGAGTTTGAGTCCTACTTTTGCGAGCAGTACTTC.

There are a few counts of this clonotype. This chain joins TRBV27 and TRBJ1-1; the D is unclear. The ends were cut back, 4 bases at V and 2 bases at J, with 8 bases in the middle. There are 13 residues in the CDR3. The germline V gene encodes CDR1 MNHEY and CDR2 SMNVEV (reference sequence). This chain's CDR3 is CASSYKPNTEAFF. CDR3 bases: TGTGCCAGCAGTTACAAGCCTAACACTGAAGCTTTCTTT.

The V and J genes are TRBV9 and TRBJ2-3; possibly TRBD1 or TRBD2 for D (5 bases each). V lost 3 bases, J lost 8 bases, and 10 bases lay in between. CDR1 and CDR2 (germline): SGDLS, YYNGEE. The CDR3 has 12 amino acids. The CDR3 DNA sequence: TGTGCCAGCAGCGGCTCCGGGACTACGCAGTATTTT. Its protein product is CASSGSGTTQYF.

The V gene is TRBV7-2, the J gene TRBJ2-5; no definite D call. In germline, CDR1 is SGHTA, CDR2 FQGNSA. V was cut by 1 base and J by 2 bases, with 8 bases left in between. CDR3 length equals 14 residues. CDR3 region: CASSLESGQETQYF. DNA of the CDR3: TGTGCCAGCAGCTTAGAATCCGGACAAGAGACCCAGTACTTC.

The chain uses TRBV5-1 and TRBJ2-7, with D possibly being TRBD1 or TRBD2 (5 bases each). Trimming cost V 3 bases and J 6 bases, with 13 bases left between them. There are 13 residues in the CDR3. The germline V gene has CDR1 SGHRS and CDR2 YFSETQ. CDR3 loop: CASSSGPNSEQYF. The CDR3 DNA is TGCGCCAGCAGCTCGGGACCGAACAGCGAGCAGTACTTC.

Concerning this clonotype: A read error may account for a junction end that differs from germline. The chain has TRBV4-1 and TRBJ1-2; D remains unclear. CDR3 size: 14 residues. Germline loops: CDR1 MGHRA, CDR2 YSYEKL. The CDR3 loop is CASGQSDYLYGYTF. In DNA form, the CDR3 reads TGCGCCAGCGGCCAGTCCGATTACCTCTATGGCTACACCTTC.

The V gene is TRBV7-2, the J gene TRBJ2-4; 7 bases align to TRBD1. The CDR3 sequence is 15 residues long. Germline V gene data show CDR1 as SGHTA and CDR2 as FQGNSA. J lost 7 bases, V lost 5 bases, and 11 bases had no gene match. The DNA for the CDR3 is TGTGCCAGCAGCCCCAACAGGGGTGGTGGGAACATTCAGTACTTC. It yields the protein CASSPNRGGGNIQYF.

As regards this clonotype: This may come from a read error, since a much larger clone is one base off. V gene TRBV29-1 combines with J gene TRBJ2-7; the D gene is possibly TRBD2 (6 bases). In germline, CDR1 is SQVTM, CDR2 ANQGSEA. The CDR3 runs to 18 residues. V shed 7 bases and J shed 1 base, with 29 bases lying between them. The CDR3 spells CSAASYASSGGGSYEQYF. Written as DNA, the CDR3 is TGCAGCGCCGCCTCTTATGCGTCGAGTGGTGGGGGGTCCTACGAGCAGTACTTC.

The chain is built from TRBV7-9 and TRBJ2-4; D is perhaps TRBD2 (7 bases). The CDR3 length is 15 residues. Germline V gives CDR1 SEHNR, CDR2 FQNEAQ (reference sequence). The V end was cut by 0 bases, the J end by 8 bases, with 14 bases between. For the CDR3, the DNA is TGTGCCAGCAGCTTAGCTCGGGGGGCCGGGGACATTCAGTACTTC. Translated, it gives CASSLARGAGDIQYF.

The chain carries TRBV4-3 and TRBJ2-1; D remains ambiguous. Germline CDR1 is LGHNA and CDR2 is YSLEER. The CDR3 contains 15 residues. Trimming removed 2 bases at V and 5 bases at J, with 13 bases between. The CDR3 reads CASSQLTIPNNEQFF. The CDR3 region has the DNA TGCGCCAGCAGCCAACTAACCATTCCTAACAATGAGCAGTTCTTC.

The chain is built from TRBV11-2 and TRBJ2-3; D is uncertain. CDR3 size: 15 residues. Germline CDR1 SGHAT, CDR2 FQNNGV. The V and J ends lost 4 bases and 2 bases respectively, with 13 bases between them. CDR3 sequence reads: CASSWSWGNTDTQYF. The CDR3 bases are TGTGCCAGCAGCTGGAGCTGGGGAAACACAGATACGCAGTATTTT.

The chain carries TRBV2 and TRBJ2-5; D might be TRBD1 or TRBD2, each matching 5 bases. The J call could be wrong; TRBJ2-7 is a better fit for the DNA end. The V gene's germline CDR1 is SNHLY and CDR2 FYNNEI. This CDR3 contains 12 residues. The CDR3: CASSRDLNEQYF. The DNA for the CDR3 is TGTGCCAGCAGTCGGGACCTCAACGAGCAGTACTTC.

The chain employs TRBV14 and TRBJ1-5, with TRBD1 matching over 8 bases. The CDR3 totals 17 residues. The germline CDR1 and CDR2 sequences are SGHDN and FVKESK. Trimming cost V 7 bases and J 3 bases; bases outside gene matches: 14. CDR3 nucleotide sequence: TGTGCCAGCATTAGGTTTAAGGGACAGGTGAACAATCAGCCCCAGCATTTT. Protein sequence: CASIRFKGQVNNQPQHF.

This chain joins TRBV7-2 and TRBJ1-6; 8 bases line up with TRBD1. The germline V gene has CDR1 SGHTA and CDR2 FQGNSA. The CDR3 is made up of 16 amino acids. With 1 base clipped from V and 6 bases from J, the junction kept 5 bases outside the gene matches. CDR3 residues: CASSLEPGQANSPLHF. The CDR3 region has the DNA TGTGCCAGCAGCTTAGAACCGGGACAGGCTAATTCACCCCTCCACTTT.

The sample holds a few counts of this clonotype. The genes are TRBV6-5 and TRBJ2-7; D is unresolved. The CDR3 loop spans 11 amino acids. V lost 4 bases, J lost 5 bases, and 6 bases lay in between. The germline CDR1 and CDR2 sequences are MNHEY and SVGAGI. The CDR3 is CASSSADEQYF. As DNA, the CDR3 is TGTGCCAGCAGTTCGGCGGACGAGCAGTACTTC.

This clonotype was counted between two and nine times. The chain uses TRBV29-1 and TRBJ2-1, with D tentatively TRBD1 or TRBD2 (5 bases each). V was shortened by 5 bases and J by 3 bases, with 11 bases between the two germline ends. CDR3 length: 13 residues. Looked up from germline, CDR1 is SQVTM and CDR2 is ANQGSEA. The CDR3 here is CSVSRGVYNEQFF. DNA of the CDR3: TGCAGCGTTTCGAGGGGTGTCTACAATGAGCAGTTCTTC.

This clonotype was counted between two and nine times. This sequence joins TRBV4-3 and TRBJ1-5; D gene unclear. The CDR3 is 13 amino acids. Germline V gene data show CDR1 as LGHNA and CDR2 as YSLEER. V lost 4 bases to trimming and J lost 4 bases, with 8 bases between them. CDR3 region: CASSPKVNQPQHF. For the CDR3, the DNA is TGCGCCAGCAGCCCCAAAGTGAATCAGCCCCAGCATTTT.

This chain links TRBV4-1 with TRBJ2-1, with D unclear. The CDR3 has 14 amino acids. Germline V gene sequence: CDR1 MGHRA, CDR2 YSYEKL. V was clipped by 0 bases and J by 0 bases, with 3 bases between them. CDR3 DNA sequence: TGCGCCAGCAGCCAAGATGCCTCCTACAATGAGCAGTTCTTC. Its protein product is CASSQDASYNEQFF.

CDR3 loop: CASSDAVWKEQYF. CDR3 nucleotides: TGTGCCAGCAGTGATGCCGTTTGGAAAGAGCAGTACTTC. This chain uses TRBV2 with TRBJ2-5, with D uncertain. There are 13 residues in the CDR3. V lost 3 bases to trimming and J lost 11 bases, with 16 bases between them. The germline CDR1 and CDR2 sequences are SNHLY and FYNNEI.

The chain employs TRBV5-1 and TRBJ1-4; D is unclear. Deletions cut 5 bases from V and 6 bases from J, with 11 bases between. This CDR3 has 13 residues. From germline, CDR1 is SGHRS and CDR2 YFSETQ. Written as DNA, the CDR3 is TGCGCCAGCAGTTACGCCCTAGATGAAAAACTGTTTTTT. The encoded protein is CASSYALDEKLFF. Full variable domain (outside the CDR3, taken from reference TRBV5-1 and TRBJ1-4): KAGVTQTPRYLIKTRGQQVTLSCSPISGHRSVSWYQQTPGQGLQFLFEYFSETQRNKGNFPGRFSGRQFSNSRSEMNVSTLELGDSALYLCASSYALDEKLFFGSGTQLSVL.